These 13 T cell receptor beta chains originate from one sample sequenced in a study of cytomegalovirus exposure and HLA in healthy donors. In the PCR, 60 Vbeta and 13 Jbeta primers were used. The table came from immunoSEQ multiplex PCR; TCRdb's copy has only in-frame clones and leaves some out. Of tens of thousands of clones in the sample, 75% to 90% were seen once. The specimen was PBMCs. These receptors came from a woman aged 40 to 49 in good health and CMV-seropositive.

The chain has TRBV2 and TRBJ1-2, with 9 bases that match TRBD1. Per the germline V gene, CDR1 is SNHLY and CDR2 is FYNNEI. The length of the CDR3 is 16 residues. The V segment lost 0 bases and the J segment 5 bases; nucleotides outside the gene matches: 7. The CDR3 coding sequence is TGTGCCAGCAGTGAAGCCCTGTCGGGACAGGGTTATGGCTACACCTTC. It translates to CASSEALSGQGYGYTF. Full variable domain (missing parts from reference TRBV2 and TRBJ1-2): EPEVTQTPSHQVTQMGQEVILRCVPISNHLYFYWYRQILGQKVEFLVSFYNNEISEKSEIFDDQFSVERPDGSNFTLKIRSTKLEDSAMYFCASSEALSGQGYGYTFGSGTRLTVV.

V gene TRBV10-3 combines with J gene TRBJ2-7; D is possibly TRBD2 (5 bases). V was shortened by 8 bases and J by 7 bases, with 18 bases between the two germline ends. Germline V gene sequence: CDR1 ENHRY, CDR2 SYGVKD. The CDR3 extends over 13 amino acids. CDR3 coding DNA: TGTGCCATCGCAGCTCCCGTGGGGAGTGAGCAGTACTTC. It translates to CAIAAPVGSEQYF.

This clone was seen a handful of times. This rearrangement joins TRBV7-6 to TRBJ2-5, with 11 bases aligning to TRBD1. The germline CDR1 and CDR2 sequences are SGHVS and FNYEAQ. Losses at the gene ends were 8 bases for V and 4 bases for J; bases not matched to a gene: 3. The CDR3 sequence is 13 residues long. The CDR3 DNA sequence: TGTGCCAGCTCCGGACAGGGGGCAGAGACCCAGTACTTC. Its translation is CASSGQGAETQYF.

CDR3: CASSPGLPDTQYF. CDR3 coding DNA: TGTGCCAGCAGCCCGGGTCTCCCAGATACGCAGTATTTT. The rearrangement links TRBV27 to TRBJ2-3; D is unclear. There are 13 residues in the CDR3. Trimming removed 6 bases at V and 4 bases at J, with 11 bases between. Germline V lookup: CDR1 MNHEY, CDR2 SMNVEV (reference sequence).

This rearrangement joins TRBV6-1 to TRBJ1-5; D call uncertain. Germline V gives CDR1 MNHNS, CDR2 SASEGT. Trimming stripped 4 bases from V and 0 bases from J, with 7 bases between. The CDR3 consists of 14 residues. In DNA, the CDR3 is TGTGCCAGCAGTGTGGAGCTTAGCAATCAGCCCCAGCATTTT. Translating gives CASSVELSNQPQHF.

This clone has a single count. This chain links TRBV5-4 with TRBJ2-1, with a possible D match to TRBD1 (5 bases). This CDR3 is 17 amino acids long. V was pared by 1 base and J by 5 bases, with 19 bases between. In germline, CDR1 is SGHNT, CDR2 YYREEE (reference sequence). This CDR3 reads CASSLRAGPFLNNEQFF. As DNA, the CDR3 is TGTGCCAGCAGCTTGAGGGCAGGGCCCTTCTTGAACAATGAGCAGTTCTTC.

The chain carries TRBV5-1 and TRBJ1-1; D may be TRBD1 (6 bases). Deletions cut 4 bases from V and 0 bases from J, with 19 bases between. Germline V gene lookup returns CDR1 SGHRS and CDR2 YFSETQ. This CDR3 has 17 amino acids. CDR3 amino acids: CASSPSGGATMNTEAFF. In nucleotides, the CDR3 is TGCGCCAGCAGCCCCTCCGGGGGGGCCACGATGAACACTGAAGCTTTCTTT.

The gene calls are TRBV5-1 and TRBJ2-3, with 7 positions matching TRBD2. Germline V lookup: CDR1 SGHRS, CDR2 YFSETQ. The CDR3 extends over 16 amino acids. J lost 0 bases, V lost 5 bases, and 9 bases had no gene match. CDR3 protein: CASRLGDYPSTDTQYF. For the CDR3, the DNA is TGCGCCAGCAGACTAGGGGACTACCCTAGCACAGATACGCAGTATTTT.

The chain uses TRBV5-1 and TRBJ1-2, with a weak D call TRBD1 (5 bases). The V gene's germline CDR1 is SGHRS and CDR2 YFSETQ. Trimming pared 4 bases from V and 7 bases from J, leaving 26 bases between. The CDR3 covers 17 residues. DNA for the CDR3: TGCGCCAGCAGCACTGGGGTCATAGGTCAGGGAGGTCTTGGCTACACCTTC. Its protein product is CASSTGVIGQGGLGYTF.

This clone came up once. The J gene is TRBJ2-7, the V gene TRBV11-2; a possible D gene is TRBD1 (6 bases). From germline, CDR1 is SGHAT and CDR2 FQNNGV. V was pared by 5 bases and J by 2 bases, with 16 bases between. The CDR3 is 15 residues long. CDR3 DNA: TGTGCCAGCAGCCACCGGACAGAGAGAACCTACGAGCAGTACTTC. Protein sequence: CASSHRTERTYEQYF.

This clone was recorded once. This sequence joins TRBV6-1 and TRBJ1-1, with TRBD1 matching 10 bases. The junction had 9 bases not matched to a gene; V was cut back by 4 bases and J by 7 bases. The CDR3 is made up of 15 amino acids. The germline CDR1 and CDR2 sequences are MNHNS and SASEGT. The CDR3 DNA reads TGTGCCAGCAGTGCAAGGGGGACAGGGGAACTTGAAGCTTTCTTT. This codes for CASSARGTGELEAFF.

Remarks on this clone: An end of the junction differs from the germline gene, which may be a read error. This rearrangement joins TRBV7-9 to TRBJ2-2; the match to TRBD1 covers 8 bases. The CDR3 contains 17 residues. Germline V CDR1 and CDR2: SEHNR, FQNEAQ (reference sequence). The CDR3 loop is CSSSLGQGISITGELFF. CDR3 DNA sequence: TGTTCCAGCAGCTTAGGACAGGGTATTTCGATCACCGGGGAGCTGTTTTTT. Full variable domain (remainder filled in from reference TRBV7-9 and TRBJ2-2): DTGVSQNPRHKITKRGQNVTFRCDPISEHNRLYWYRQTLGQGPEFLTYFQNEAQLEKSRLLSDRFSAERPKGSFSTLEIQRTEQGDSAMYLCSSSLGQGISITGELFFGEGSRLTVL.

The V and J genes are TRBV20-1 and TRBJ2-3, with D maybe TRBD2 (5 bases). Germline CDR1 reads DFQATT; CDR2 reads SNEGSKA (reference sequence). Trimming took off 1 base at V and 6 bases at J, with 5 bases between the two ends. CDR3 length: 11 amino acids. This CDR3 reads CSARAGDTQYF. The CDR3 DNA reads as TGCAGTGCTAGAGCGGGGGATACGCAGTATTTT.